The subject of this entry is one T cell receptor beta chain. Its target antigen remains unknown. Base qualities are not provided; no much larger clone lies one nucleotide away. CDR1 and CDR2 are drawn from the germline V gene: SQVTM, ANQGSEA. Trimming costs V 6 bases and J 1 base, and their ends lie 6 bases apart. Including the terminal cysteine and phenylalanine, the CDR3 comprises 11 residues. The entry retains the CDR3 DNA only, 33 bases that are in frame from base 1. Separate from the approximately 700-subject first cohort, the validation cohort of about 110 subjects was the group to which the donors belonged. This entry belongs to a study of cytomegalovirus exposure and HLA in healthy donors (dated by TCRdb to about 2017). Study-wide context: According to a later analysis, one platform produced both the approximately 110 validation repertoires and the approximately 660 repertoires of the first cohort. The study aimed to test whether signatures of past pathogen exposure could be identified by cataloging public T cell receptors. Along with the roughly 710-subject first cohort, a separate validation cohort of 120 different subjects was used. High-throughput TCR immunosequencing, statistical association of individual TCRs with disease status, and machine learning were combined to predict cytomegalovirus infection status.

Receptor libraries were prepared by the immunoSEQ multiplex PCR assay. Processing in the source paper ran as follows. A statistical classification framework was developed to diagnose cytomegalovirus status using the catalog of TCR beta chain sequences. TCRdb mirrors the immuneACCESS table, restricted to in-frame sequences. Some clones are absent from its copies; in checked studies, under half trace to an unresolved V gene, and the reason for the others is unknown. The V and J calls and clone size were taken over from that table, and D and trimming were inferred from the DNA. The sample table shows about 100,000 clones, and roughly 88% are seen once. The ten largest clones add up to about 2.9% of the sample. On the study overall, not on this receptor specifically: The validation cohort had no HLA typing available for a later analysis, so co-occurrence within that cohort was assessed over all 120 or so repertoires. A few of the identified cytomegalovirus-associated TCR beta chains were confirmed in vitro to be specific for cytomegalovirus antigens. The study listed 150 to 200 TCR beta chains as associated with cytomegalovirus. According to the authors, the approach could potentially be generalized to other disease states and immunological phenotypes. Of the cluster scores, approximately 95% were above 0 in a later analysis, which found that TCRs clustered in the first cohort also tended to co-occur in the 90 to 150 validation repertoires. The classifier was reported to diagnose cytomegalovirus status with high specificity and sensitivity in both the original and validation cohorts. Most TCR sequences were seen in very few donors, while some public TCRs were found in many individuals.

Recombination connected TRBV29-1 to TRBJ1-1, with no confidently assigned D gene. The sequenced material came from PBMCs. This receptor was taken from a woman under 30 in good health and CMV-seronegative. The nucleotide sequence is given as TGCAGCGTCCTAGGGAACACTGAAGCTTTCTTT. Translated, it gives CSVLGNTEAFF.